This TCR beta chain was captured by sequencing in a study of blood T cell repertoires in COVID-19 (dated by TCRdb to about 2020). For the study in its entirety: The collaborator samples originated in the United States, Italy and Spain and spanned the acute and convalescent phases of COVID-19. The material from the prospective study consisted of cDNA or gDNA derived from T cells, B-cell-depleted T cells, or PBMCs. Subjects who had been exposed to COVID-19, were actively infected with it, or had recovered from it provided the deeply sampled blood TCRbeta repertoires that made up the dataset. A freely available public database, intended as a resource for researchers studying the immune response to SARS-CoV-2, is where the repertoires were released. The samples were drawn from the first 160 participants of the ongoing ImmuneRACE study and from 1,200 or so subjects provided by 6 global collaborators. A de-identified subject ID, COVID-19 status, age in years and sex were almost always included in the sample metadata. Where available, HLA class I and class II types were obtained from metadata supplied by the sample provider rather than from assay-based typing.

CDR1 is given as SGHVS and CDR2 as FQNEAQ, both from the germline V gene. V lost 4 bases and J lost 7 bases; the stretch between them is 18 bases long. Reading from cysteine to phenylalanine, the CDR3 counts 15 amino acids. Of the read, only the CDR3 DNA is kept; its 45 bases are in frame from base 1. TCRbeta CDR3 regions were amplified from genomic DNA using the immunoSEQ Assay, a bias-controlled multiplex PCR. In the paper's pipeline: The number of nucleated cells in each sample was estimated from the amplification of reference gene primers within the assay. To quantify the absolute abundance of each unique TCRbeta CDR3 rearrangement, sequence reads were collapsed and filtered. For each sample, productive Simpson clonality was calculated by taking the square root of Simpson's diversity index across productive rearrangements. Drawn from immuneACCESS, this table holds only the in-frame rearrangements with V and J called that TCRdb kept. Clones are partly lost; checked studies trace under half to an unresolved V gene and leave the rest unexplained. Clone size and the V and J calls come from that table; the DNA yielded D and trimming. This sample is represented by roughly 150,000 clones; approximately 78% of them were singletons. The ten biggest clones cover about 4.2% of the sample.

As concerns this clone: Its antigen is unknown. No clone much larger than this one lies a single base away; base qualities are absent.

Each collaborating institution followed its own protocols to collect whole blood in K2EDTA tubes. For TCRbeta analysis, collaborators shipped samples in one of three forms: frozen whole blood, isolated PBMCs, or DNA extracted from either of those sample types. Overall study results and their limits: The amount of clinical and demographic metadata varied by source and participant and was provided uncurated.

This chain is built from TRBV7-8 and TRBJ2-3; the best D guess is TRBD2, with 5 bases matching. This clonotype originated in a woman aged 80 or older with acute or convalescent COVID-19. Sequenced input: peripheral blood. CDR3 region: CASSYPEGARNTQYF. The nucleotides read TGTGCCAGCAGCTACCCCGAGGGTGCGCGGAATACGCAGTATTTT.